The 14 T cell receptor beta chains presented below share a single source sample, sequenced in a study of T cells expressing NK-cell markers. TCRdb re-called the 5' RACE reads, yielding one record per CDR3 amino acid sequence without DNA. This sample's table has 500,000 to 600,000 distinct CDR3 sequences. The sequenced sample consisted of blood T cells: a sorted CD56 or NKG2C T cell subset, CD4+ or CD8+ T cells, or bulk PBMC T cells (not recorded which). Receptors originate from a man between 18 and 35 years old in good health.

J is TRBJ2-5 and V is TRBV20-1; without DNA, the TCRdb call of TRBD1 cannot be checked. The CDR3 consists of 18 residues. CDR1 is DFQATT, CDR2 SNEGSKA, per germline (reference sequence). The chain's CDR3 is CSARLVMVGGPYQETQYF.

This chain uses TRBV29-1 with TRBJ2-1. The CDR3 length is 15 residues. Germline V CDR1 and CDR2: SQVTM, ANQGSEA. CDR3 region: CSVEWVFPSYNEQFF.

The chain recombines TRBV3-1 with TRBJ1-1. In germline, CDR1 is LGHDT, CDR2 YNNKEL (reference sequence). The CDR3 consists of 16 residues. CDR3 amino acids: CASSQDTFFSDTEAFF.

The chain uses TRBV5-1 and TRBJ2-4. The V gene's germline CDR1 is SGHRS and CDR2 YFSETQ. The CDR3 is 11 residues long. The CDR3 is CASRGSDIQYF.

V gene TRBV6-5 combines with J gene TRBJ1-1. CDR1 and CDR2 (germline): MNHEY, SVGAGI. This CDR3 has 15 amino acids. CDR3 residues: CASSSVGTANTEAFF.

This chain links TRBV28 with TRBJ2-1. CDR3 size: 13 residues. The germline V gene has CDR1 MDHEN and CDR2 SYDVKM. This CDR3 reads CASSFNVPDEQFF.

The genes are TRBV9 and TRBJ1-4; as DNA is missing, the TRBD1 call by TCRdb cannot be tested. Germline CDR1 and CDR2: SGDLS and YYNGEE. The CDR3 length is 15 residues. The CDR3 spells CASSGPGASPEKLFF. The full variable domain, in which reference TRBV9 and TRBJ1-4 provide the parts outside the CDR3, is DSGVTQTPKHLITATGQRVTLRCSPRSGDLSVYWYQQSLDQGLQFLIQYYNGEERAKGNILERFSAQQFPDLHSELNLSSLELGDSALYFCASSGPGASPEKLFFGSGTQLSVL.

This rearrangement joins TRBV27 to TRBJ2-5; without DNA, the TCRdb call of TRBD2 cannot be checked. The CDR3 extends over 15 amino acids. From germline, CDR1 is MNHEY and CDR2 SMNVEV (reference sequence). This CDR3 is CASSPWELLGETQYF.

The CDR3 region is CASSPTGGGNQPQHF. The rearrangement links TRBV5-1 to TRBJ1-5; TCRdb's D call, TRBD1, is unchecked because there is no DNA. This CDR3 spans 15 amino acids. Germline V gene lookup returns CDR1 SGHRS and CDR2 YFSETQ.

The V and J genes are TRBV12-3 or TRBV12-4 and TRBJ2-3; the D call from TCRdb, TRBD1, cannot be confirmed without DNA. The CDR3 covers 12 residues. CDR3 sequence reads: CASSPPGRGPYF.

The chain has TRBV7-9 and TRBJ2-6. In germline, CDR1 is SEHNR, CDR2 FQNEAQ (reference sequence). This CDR3 is 17 amino acids long. This chain's CDR3 is CASSFLATATGANVLTF.

CDR3 sequence: CASSLMGGSGELFF. The V gene is TRBV7-9, the J gene TRBJ2-2; checking the TCRdb D call of TRBD1 is not possible without DNA. CDR1 is SEHNR and CDR2 is FQNEAQ in the germline V gene (reference sequence). CDR3 size: 14 residues.

The V and J genes are TRBV11-2 and TRBJ2-3; TCRdb's D call, TRBD2, is unchecked because there is no DNA. The CDR3 spans 18 residues. The germline V gene has CDR1 SGHAT and CDR2 FQNNGV. The CDR3 loop reads CASSLKLPSGTSTDTQYF.

This chain joins TRBV12-3 or TRBV12-4 and TRBJ2-7; TCRdb returns TRBD1, unconfirmable since there is no DNA. This CDR3 spans 12 amino acids. The CDR3 sequence: CASSPSWSEQYF.